The clone carrying this T cell receptor (beta chain) appeared once. Per the original methods: By means of reference gene primer amplification, nucleated cell counts were estimated. Assay used: immunoSEQ multiplex PCR; TCRdb lists only in-frame clones, some missing. V and J calls plus clone size are reproduced from that table; the DNA served to infer D and trimming. The sample lists hundreds of thousands of clones, around nine tenths occurring once. This sample is part of a study of blood T cell repertoires in COVID-19. Turning to the study itself: Collection of acute and convalescent COVID-19 samples took place in the United States, Italy and Spain. PBMCs, B-cell-depleted T cells, or T cells provided the cDNA or gDNA that made up the material.

Germline trimming cut 4 bases from V and 2 bases from J; bases unmatched to any gene: 4. This CDR3 region has 14 residues. Germline V lookup: CDR1 SGHNT, CDR2 YENEEA. The chain carries TRBV11-3 and TRBJ2-7, with 8 bases that match TRBD1. This clonotype was sampled from a woman in her thirties or forties who had recovered from COVID-19. The sequenced sample consisted of peripheral blood. CDR3 DNA: TGTGCCAGCAGCTCCGGGGGACAGGCCTACGAGCAGTACTTC. It encodes CASSSGGQAYEQYF. Variable domain in full (rest from reference TRBV11-3 and TRBJ2-7): EAGVVQSPRYKIIEKKQPVAFWCNPISGHNTLYWYLQNLGQGPELLIRYENEEAVDDSQLPKDRFSAERLKGVDSTLKIQPAELGDSAVYLCASSSGGQAYEQYFGPGTRLTVT.